The clone carrying this TCR beta chain appeared many times. The target antigen is unknown. These data are taken from a study of T cells in Graves' hyperthyroidism and ophthalmopathy. Study findings and constraints: From stable hyperthyroidism, ophthalmopathy was separated by a 13 V-J model. In the blood, most expanded thyroid clonotypes above 0.001 appeared as well.

The ends were cut back, 3 bases at V and 0 bases at J, with 11 bases in the middle. This CDR3 is built from 14 residues. The germline CDR1 and CDR2 sequences are DFQATT and SNEGSKA (reference sequence). The CDR3 regions of TCR beta were amplified from RNA transcripts. The HTBI set primed first-round TCR CDR3 RT-PCR. One entry per CDR3 protein, called by TCRdb with MiXCR from the multiplex PCR reads. The repertoire consists of over 250,000 distinct CDR3 sequences, with less than 30% occurring once and the leading ten covering about 30%. In patients aged 18 to 65, hyperthyroidism was newly diagnosed, with duration under 2 months. Uncontrolled infection, other autoimmune disease, pregnancy or lactation barred patients from enrollment.

J is TRBJ1-1 and V is TRBV20-1, with TRBD1 as a possible D gene (6 bases). The source is a man aged 40-55 years with Graves' hyperthyroidism that later progressed to Graves' ophthalmopathy. Sequenced material: blood. CDR3 coding DNA: TGCAGTGCTAGTTACAGGGTTATGAACACTGAAGCTTTCTTT. It yields the protein CSASYRVMNTEAFF.